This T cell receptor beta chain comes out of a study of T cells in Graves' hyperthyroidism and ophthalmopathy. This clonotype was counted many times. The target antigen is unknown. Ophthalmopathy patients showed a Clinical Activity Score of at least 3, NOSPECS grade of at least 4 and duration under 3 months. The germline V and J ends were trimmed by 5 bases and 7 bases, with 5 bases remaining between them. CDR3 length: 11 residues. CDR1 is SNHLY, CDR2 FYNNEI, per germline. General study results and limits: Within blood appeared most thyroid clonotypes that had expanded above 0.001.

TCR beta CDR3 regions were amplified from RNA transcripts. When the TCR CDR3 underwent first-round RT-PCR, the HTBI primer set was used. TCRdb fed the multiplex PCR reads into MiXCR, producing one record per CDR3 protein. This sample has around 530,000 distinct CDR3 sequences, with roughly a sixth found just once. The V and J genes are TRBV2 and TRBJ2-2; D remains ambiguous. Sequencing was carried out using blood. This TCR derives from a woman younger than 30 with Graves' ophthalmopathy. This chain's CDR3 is CASSIGGELFF. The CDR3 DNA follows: TGTGCCAGCAGTATAGGCGGGGAGCTGTTTTTT.